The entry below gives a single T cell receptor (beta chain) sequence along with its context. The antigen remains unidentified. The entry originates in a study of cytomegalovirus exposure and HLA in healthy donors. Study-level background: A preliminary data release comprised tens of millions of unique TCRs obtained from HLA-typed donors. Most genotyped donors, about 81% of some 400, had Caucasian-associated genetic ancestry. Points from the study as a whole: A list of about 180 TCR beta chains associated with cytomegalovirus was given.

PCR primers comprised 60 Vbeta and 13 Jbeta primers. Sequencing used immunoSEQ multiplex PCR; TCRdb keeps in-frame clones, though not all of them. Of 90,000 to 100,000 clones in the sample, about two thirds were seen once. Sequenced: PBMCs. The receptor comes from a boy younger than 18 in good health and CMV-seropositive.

CDR3 sequence reads: CASSLDFRGYEQYF. CDR3 coding DNA: TGTGCCAGCAGCTTAGACTTCAGGGGTTACGAGCAGTACTTC. The rearrangement joins TRBV7-6 to TRBJ2-7, with D possibly matching TRBD1 (6 bases). Germline CDR1 reads SGHVS; CDR2 reads FNYEAQ. There are 14 residues in the CDR3. The germline V and J ends were trimmed by 1 base and 4 bases, with 11 bases remaining between them.